Shown below are 22 T cell receptor beta chains from a single sample sequenced in a study of T cell repertoires in cytomegalovirus infection. The antigens these receptors bind are not known. One entry per CDR3 protein, called by TCRdb with MiXCR from the reads. The sample yields around 540,000 distinct CDR3 sequences, roughly a third seen once. The sequenced sample was cultured PBMCs, obtained from culture after CMV antigen stimulation. The source is a human donor in good health (CMV status not recorded). Some clones in this sample may be carry-over from other donors' samples.

The table lists this clonotype with a few counts. The chain joins TRBV7-2 to TRBJ2-7, with TRBD2 identical over 9 bases. V trimming: 5 bases; J trimming: 2 bases; junction bases outside the gene matches: 4. Germline CDR1 and CDR2: SGHTA and FQGNSA. The CDR3 is 14 residues long. This CDR3 is CASSAGGSTYEQYF. CDR3 in DNA: TGTGCCAGCAGCGCGGGAGGGTCTACCTACGAGCAGTACTTC.

The rearrangement uses TRBV4-3 and TRBJ2-1, with D uncertain. The length of the CDR3 is 12 residues. The germline gives CDR1 LGHNA, CDR2 YSLEER. The germline V and J ends were trimmed by 3 bases and 3 bases, with 3 bases remaining between them. The CDR3 is CASSHNYNEQFF. In nucleotides, the CDR3 is TGCGCCAGCAGCCACAACTACAATGAGCAGTTCTTC.

This rearrangement joins TRBV5-1 to TRBJ1-2, with TRBD1 matching over 8 bases. The length of the CDR3 is 12 residues. The junction had 8 bases not matched to a gene; V was cut back by 4 bases and J by 12 bases. Germline CDR1 and CDR2: SGHRS and YFSETQ. CDR3 coding DNA: TGCGCCAGCAGCCCGGACAGGGAAAAACACACCTTC. It yields the protein CASSPDREKHTF.

The J gene is TRBJ2-1, the V gene TRBV7-8; 7 bases align to TRBD1. This CDR3 has 15 amino acids. V dropped 8 bases and J dropped 0; count of bases not matched to a gene: 7. Germline V lookup: CDR1 SGHVS, CDR2 FQNEAQ. The CDR3 loop reads CASARGQGSYNEQFF. The CDR3 region has the DNA TGTGCCAGCGCAAGGGGGCAGGGCTCCTACAATGAGCAGTTCTTC.

V usage is TRBV6-2 or TRBV6-3 and J usage is TRBJ2-7; 11 bases align to TRBD2. Trimming removed 5 bases from V and 0 bases from J; junction bases left unmatched: 21. This CDR3 comprises 21 residues. Germline loops: CDR1 MNHEY, CDR2 SVGEGT. CDR3 DNA: TGTGCCAGCAGTGGAGACCTATATCCGGGACTAGCGGTTGGGAGCTCCTACGAGCAGTACGTC. Protein: CASSGDLYPGLAVGSSYEQYV.

This clonotype was seen only a few times. The chain joins TRBV2 to TRBJ2-7, with a tentative D call TRBD2 (6 bases). Trimming took off 7 bases at V and 5 bases at J, with 24 bases between the two ends. CDR3 length: 16 amino acids. Germline CDR1 SNHLY, CDR2 FYNNEI. CDR3 residues: CASTESLASVGNEQYV. In DNA, the CDR3 is TGTGCCAGCACCGAATCCCTAGCGTCCGTGGGAAACGAGCAGTACGTC.

The gene calls are TRBV2 and TRBJ2-1; D remains ambiguous. This CDR3 has 13 amino acids. In germline, CDR1 is SNHLY, CDR2 FYNNEI. V was clipped by 1 base and J by 14 bases, with 15 bases between them. CDR3: CASSEEDVAREFF. In nucleotides, the CDR3 is TGTGCCAGCAGTGAAGAAGACGTAGCCCGAGAGTTCTTC.

V is TRBV9 and J is TRBJ1-6, with 8 bases matching TRBD1. CDR3 size: 14 residues. Looked up from germline, CDR1 is SGDLS and CDR2 is YYNGEE. With 7 bases clipped from V and 9 bases from J, the junction kept 9 bases outside the gene matches. Here the CDR3 reads CASAPGQEVSPLHF. The CDR3 nucleotides are TGTGCCAGCGCACCGGGACAGGAGGTTTCACCCCTCCACTTT.

This clonotype is a singleton in its sample. This CDR3 is CAWSAPGAGVNTEAFF. The CDR3 nucleotides read TGTGCCTGGAGTGCGCCCGGGGCGGGGGTGAACACTGAAGCTTTCTTT. V and J are TRBV30 and TRBJ1-1; D might be TRBD1 (5 bases). V dropped 1 base and J dropped 0 bases, with 15 bases sitting between them. The CDR3 consists of 16 residues. Germline V gives CDR1 GTSNPN, CDR2 SVGIG (reference sequence).

This clonotype was found a few times. V is TRBV7-2 and J is TRBJ1-6, with D unclear. Per the germline V gene, CDR1 is SGHTA and CDR2 is FQGNSA. This CDR3 has 13 residues. V shed 5 bases and J shed 7 bases, with 9 bases lying between them. The CDR3 reads CASSKAVNSPLHF. Written as DNA, the CDR3 is TGTGCCAGCAGCAAAGCGGTGAATTCACCCCTCCACTTT. Full variable domain (missing parts from reference TRBV7-2 and TRBJ1-6): GAGVSQSPSNKVTEKGKDVELRCDPISGHTALYWYRQSLGQGLEFLIYFQGNSAPDKSGLPSDRFSAERTGGSVSTLTIQRTQQEDSAVYLCASSKAVNSPLHFGNGTRLTVT.

This clonotype was counted a few times. The chain links TRBV29-1 to TRBJ1-4; 7 bases agree with TRBD1. Trimming at V came to 4 bases and at J to 5 bases, leaving 4 bases not matched to a gene. The germline V gene encodes CDR1 SQVTM and CDR2 ANQGSEA. This CDR3 has 13 amino acids. The CDR3 spells CSVGQGSNEKLFF. CDR3 coding DNA: TGCAGCGTTGGACAGGGTTCCAATGAAAAACTGTTTTTT.

This clonotype was seen a handful of times. V gene TRBV7-2 combines with J gene TRBJ2-2; 12 bases align to TRBD2. Germline V lookup: CDR1 SGHTA, CDR2 FQGNSA. The CDR3 spans 18 residues. V lost 2 bases to trimming and J lost 4 bases; unmatched junction nucleotides: 8. This chain's CDR3 is CASSLWPSGRAPTGELFF. CDR3 DNA: TGTGCCAGCAGCTTATGGCCTAGCGGGAGGGCCCCCACCGGGGAGCTGTTTTTT.

The chain employs TRBV4-2 and TRBJ2-3, with 11 bases aligning to TRBD2. V lost 1 base to trimming and J lost 10 bases; unmatched junction nucleotides: 4. There are 14 residues in the CDR3. Germline lookup yields CDR1 LGHNA and CDR2 YNFKEQ. This CDR3 reads CASSQVTGLAAQYF. Written as DNA, the CDR3 is TGTGCCAGCAGCCAAGTTACGGGACTAGCGGCGCAGTATTTT.

This clonotype was counted a few times. This chain connects TRBV27 to TRBJ1-5, with D uncertain. Trimming pared 5 bases from V and 0 bases from J, leaving 11 bases between. Per the germline V gene, CDR1 is MNHEY and CDR2 is SMNVEV (reference sequence). This CDR3 is 15 amino acids long. This chain's CDR3 is CASSPLGYSNQPQHF. The CDR3 DNA sequence: TGTGCCAGCAGTCCCTTGGGCTATAGCAATCAGCCCCAGCATTTT.

This rearrangement joins TRBV11-3 to TRBJ2-1, with D perhaps TRBD1 (6 bases). The V and J ends lost 3 bases and 2 bases respectively, with 8 bases between them. The V gene's germline CDR1 is SGHNT and CDR2 YENEEA. The CDR3 is 14 residues long. The CDR3 sequence: CASSFGTTYNEQFF. CDR3 nucleotides: TGTGCCAGCAGCTTTGGGACAACCTACAATGAGCAGTTCTTC.

This rearrangement joins TRBV4-3 to TRBJ2-5; D is perhaps TRBD2 (6 bases). The germline V and J ends were trimmed by 0 bases and 2 bases, with 10 bases remaining between them. Germline-derived CDR1 and CDR2 are LGHNA and YSLEER. This CDR3 has 15 residues. The CDR3 nucleotides read TGCGCCAGCAGCCAAGACGAGCGGGTTCAAGAGACCCAGTACTTC. Protein product: CASSQDERVQETQYF.

The chain carries TRBV4-3 and TRBJ1-1; TRBD1 is a possible D gene (6 bases). The CDR3 spans 14 residues. V lost 0 bases, J lost 10 bases, and 15 bases lay in between. Germline CDR1 is LGHNA and CDR2 is YSLEER. The CDR3 loop is CASSQEPGRGRAFF. The DNA of the CDR3 is TGCGCCAGCAGCCAAGAACCTGGTAGGGGGAGAGCTTTCTTT.

This chain uses TRBV14 with TRBJ1-2; D gene ambiguous. Trimming shortened V by 6 bases and J by 4 bases, and 18 bases separated the two germline ends. The CDR3 runs to 15 residues. Germline V gene lookup returns CDR1 SGHDN and CDR2 FVKESK. The CDR3, as DNA: TGTGCCAGCAGTCCCGTTTTCTCCATCAGCTATGGCTACACCTTC. This translates into CASSPVFSISYGYTF.

V usage is TRBV7-4 and J usage is TRBJ1-1, with 8 bases lining up with TRBD1. This CDR3 region has 15 residues. Germline CDR1 and CDR2: SGHVT and SQSDAQ. V gave up 5 bases and J gave up 1 base; unmatched junction bases: 6. CDR3 amino acids: CASSMTGVANTEAFF. Written as DNA, the CDR3 is TGTGCCAGCAGCATGACAGGGGTGGCGAACACTGAAGCTTTCTTT.

Concerning this clonotype itself: Mismatch with germline at one junction end may stem from a read error. The chain is built from TRBV7-2 and TRBJ2-5, with a weak D call TRBD2 (6 bases). CDR1 SGHTA and CDR2 FQGNSA come from the germline V gene. The CDR3 runs 16 residues. This CDR3 is CASGLIGGGSQETQYF. CDR3 nucleotides: TGTGCCAGCGGCTTAATTGGGGGAGGTTCCCAAGAGACCCAGTACTTC.

V gene TRBV7-2 combines with J gene TRBJ1-4, with D possibly TRBD1 on 6 matching bases. The CDR3 covers 17 residues. Trimming shortened V by 3 bases and J by 7 bases, and 21 bases separated the two germline ends. Germline V gene data show CDR1 as SGHTA and CDR2 as FQGNSA. The CDR3 region has the DNA TGTGCCAGCAGCTTCCAAGAACGGACAGCTATAGGTGAAAAACTGTTTTTT. Protein: CASSFQERTAIGEKLFF.

The chain couples TRBV7-8 to TRBJ2-1; possibly TRBD2 for D (5 bases). CDR1 and CDR2 from the germline V gene are SGHVS and FQNEAQ. Trimming removed 8 bases from V and 4 bases from J, with 21 bases in between. The length of the CDR3 is 16 residues. CDR3 in DNA: TGTGCCAGCGGATTAGGCTTTCTAGCCCCATACAATGAGCAGTTCTTC. Translation: CASGLGFLAPYNEQFF. Variable domain in full (rest from reference TRBV7-8 and TRBJ2-1): GAGVSQSPRYKVAKRGQDVALRCDPISGHVSLFWYQQALGQGPEFLTYFQNEAQLDKSGLPSDRFFAERPEGSVSTLKIQRTQQEDSAVYLCASGLGFLAPYNEQFFGPGTRLTVL.